The T cell receptor (beta chain) described here comes from a study of beta chain features in type 1 diabetes. The overall study: Sorted cells examined across all samples numbered 85 million to 130 million.

The germline V gene has CDR1 SGHAT and CDR2 FQNNGV. The length of the CDR3 is 15 residues. V was pared by 1 base and J by 7 bases, with 6 bases of the junction left unmatched. Study-wide points: A moderate, significant TCRB CDR3 shortening appeared in type 1 diabetes across four CD4+ subsets. Insertions were fewer and deletions more numerous at VDJ junctions in type 1 diabetes patients.

Each of the CD4+ naive, central memory, regulatory and stem cell-like memory populations was sorted via CD45RO/CCR7/CD25/CD127/CD95/CD27. This clone was seen a handful of times. Antigen unknown. What was sequenced were expressed TCRB transcripts, since all of the isolated RNA had been reverse transcribed. Generated by immunoSEQ multiplex PCR, the TCRdb table keeps only in-frame clones and is missing some. The sample contains tens of thousands of clones, more than 45% of which appear only once. The chain recombines TRBV11-2 with TRBJ1-1; 10 nucleotides line up with TRBD1. Material for sequencing was central memory CD4+ T cells from blood. The TCR was taken from a man aged 25-40 years with type 1 diabetes. In nucleotides, the CDR3 is TGTGCCAGCAGCTTAGGACAGGGGGCATTCAATGAAGCTTTCTTT. Translated: CASSLGQGAFNEAFF.